Given below is one T cell receptor beta chain in context. The specificity of this receptor is unknown. Within one base of it there is no much larger clone, and no base qualities were kept. CDR1 SGDLS and CDR2 YYNGEE are derived from the germline V gene. Including the terminal cysteine and phenylalanine, the CDR3 comprises 16 residues. Here the CDR3 DNA is all that survives: 48 bases in frame from base 1. Trimming takes 3 bases off V and 4 bases off J; junction bases not matched to a gene: 5. The data were taken from a study of T cell changes during pregnancy in multiple sclerosis (dated by TCRdb to about 2019). Turning to the overall study: The study looked at changes in the T cell repertoire across pregnancy in women with multiple sclerosis.

The library was obtained by the immunoSEQ multiplex PCR assay. The immuneACCESS repertoire file appears here via TCRdb, limited to in-frame rearrangements. These files lack a portion of the clones; in checked studies, under half of the deficit traces to unresolved V genes, and the cause of the others is not known. This sample has about 65,000 clones in its table, and approximately 92% of those were observed once. The ten most abundant clones make up under 3.5% of the sample. The receptor's source is a female donor in good health, enrolled as a control in a pregnancy study. Recombination linked TRBV9 to TRBJ2-3; 13 central bases correspond to TRBD2. The starting material was CD8+ T cells from peripheral blood mononuclear cells, obtained in the third trimester of pregnancy. CDR3 loop: CASSALLAGGPDTQYF. The nucleotide sequence is TGTGCCAGCAGCGCCCTACTAGCGGGGGGGCCAGATACGCAGTATTTT.